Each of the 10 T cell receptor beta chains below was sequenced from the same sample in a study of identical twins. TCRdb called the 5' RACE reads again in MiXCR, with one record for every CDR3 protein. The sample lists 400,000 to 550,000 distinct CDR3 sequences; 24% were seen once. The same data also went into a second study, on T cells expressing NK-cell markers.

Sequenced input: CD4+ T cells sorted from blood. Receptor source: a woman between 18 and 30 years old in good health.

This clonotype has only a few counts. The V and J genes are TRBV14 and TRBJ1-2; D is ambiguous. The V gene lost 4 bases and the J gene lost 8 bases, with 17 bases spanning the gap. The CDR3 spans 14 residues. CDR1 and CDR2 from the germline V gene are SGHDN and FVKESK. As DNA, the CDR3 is TGTGCCAGCAGCCCCCCCGGAGGGATCGACGGCTACACCTTC. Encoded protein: CASSPPGGIDGYTF.

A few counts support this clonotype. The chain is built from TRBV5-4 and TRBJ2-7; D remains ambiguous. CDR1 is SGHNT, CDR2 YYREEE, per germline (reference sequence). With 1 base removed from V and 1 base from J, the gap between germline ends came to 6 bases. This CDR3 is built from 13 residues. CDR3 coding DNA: TGTGCCAGCAGCTTGAGGCATTCCTACGAGCAGTACTTC. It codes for CASSLRHSYEQYF.

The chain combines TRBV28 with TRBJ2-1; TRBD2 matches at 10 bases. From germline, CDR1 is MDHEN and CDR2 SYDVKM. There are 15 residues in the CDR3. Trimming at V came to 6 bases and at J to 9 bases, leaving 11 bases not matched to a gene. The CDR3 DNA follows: TGTGCCAGCAGCTCAGCGGGAGGGCCGGGGAGTGAGCAGTTCTTC. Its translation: CASSSAGGPGSEQFF. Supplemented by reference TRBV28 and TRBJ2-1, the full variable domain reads DVKVTQSSRYLVKRTGEKVFLECVQDMDHENMFWYRQDPGLGLRLIYFSYDVKMKEKGDIPEGYSVSREKKERFSLILESASTNQTSMYLCASSSAGGPGSEQFFGPGTRLTVL.

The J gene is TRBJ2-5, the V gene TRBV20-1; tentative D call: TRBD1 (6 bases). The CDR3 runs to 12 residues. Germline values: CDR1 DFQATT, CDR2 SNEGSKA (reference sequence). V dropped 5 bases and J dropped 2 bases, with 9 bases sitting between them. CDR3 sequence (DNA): TGCAGTGCTTCGGACAGACAAGAGACCCAGTACTTC. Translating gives CSASDRQETQYF.

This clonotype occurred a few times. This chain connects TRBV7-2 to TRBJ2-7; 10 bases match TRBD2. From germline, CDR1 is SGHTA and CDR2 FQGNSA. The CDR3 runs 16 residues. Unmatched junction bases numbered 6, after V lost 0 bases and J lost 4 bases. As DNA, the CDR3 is TGTGCCAGCAGCTTAGCCCCGGGACTAGCGCGGTACGAGCAGTACTTC. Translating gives CASSLAPGLARYEQYF.

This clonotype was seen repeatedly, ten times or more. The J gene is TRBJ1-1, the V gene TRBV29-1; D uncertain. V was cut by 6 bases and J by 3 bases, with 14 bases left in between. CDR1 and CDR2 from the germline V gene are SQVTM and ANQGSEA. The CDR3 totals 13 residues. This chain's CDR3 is CSVLQRRDTEAFF. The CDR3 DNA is TGCAGCGTCCTACAGCGAAGGGACACTGAAGCTTTCTTT.

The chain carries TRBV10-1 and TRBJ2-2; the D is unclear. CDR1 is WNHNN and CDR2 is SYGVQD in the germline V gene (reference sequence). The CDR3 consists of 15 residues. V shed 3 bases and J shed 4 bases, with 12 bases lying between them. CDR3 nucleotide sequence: TGCGCCAGCAGTGACTCAGGCGGACCCACCGGGGAGCTGTTTTTT. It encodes CASSDSGGPTGELFF.

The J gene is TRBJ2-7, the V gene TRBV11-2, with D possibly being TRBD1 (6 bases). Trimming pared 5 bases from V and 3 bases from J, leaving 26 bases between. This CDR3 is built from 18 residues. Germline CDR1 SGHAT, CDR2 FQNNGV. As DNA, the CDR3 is TGTGCCAGCAGCCTCGCCCTGCAGGGGAGCATCCGTCGCTACGAGCAGTACTTC. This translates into CASSLALQGSIRRYEQYF.

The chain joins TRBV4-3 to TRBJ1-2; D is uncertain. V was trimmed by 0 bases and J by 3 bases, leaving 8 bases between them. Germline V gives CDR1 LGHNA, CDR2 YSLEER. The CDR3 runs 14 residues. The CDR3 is CASSQDRSYYGYTF. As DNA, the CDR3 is TGCGCCAGCAGCCAAGACCGATCCTACTATGGCTACACCTTC.

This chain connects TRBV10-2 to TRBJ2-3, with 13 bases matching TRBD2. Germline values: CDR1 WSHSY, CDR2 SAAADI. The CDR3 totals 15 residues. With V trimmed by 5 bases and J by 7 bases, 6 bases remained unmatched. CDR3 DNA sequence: TGCGCCAGCAGTCCCGGGACTAGCGGGGTGAATACGCAGTATTTT. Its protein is CASSPGTSGVNTQYF.